Listed below are T cell receptor beta chains from one sample, sequenced in a study of T cell responses to AZD1222 COVID-19 vaccine. Method: immunoSEQ multiplex PCR; TCRdb's copy keeps in-frame clones and lacks some. The data hold about 120,000 clones, with roughly nine tenths observed a single time. The sequencing used peripheral blood, collected on day 0 of AZD1222 vaccination. Source of these receptors: an adult in good health. Both conserved end residues are part of each CDR3. D genes are given only for firm matches. Where a row states a size, it is once, few, many or the class of an expanded clone; other rows omit it.

v_call: TRBV5-4
clone_size: -
d_call: TRBD2
j_call: TRBJ2-3
cdr3_aa: CASIASGSTDTQYF

v_call: TRBV12-5
clone_size: -
d_call: TRBD2
j_call: TRBJ2-5
cdr3_aa: CASGLARTSGRQWETQYF

v_call: TRBV9
clone_size: -
d_call: -
j_call: TRBJ1-5
cdr3_aa: CASSPGQLSNQPQHF

v_call: TRBV6-1
clone_size: once
d_call: -
j_call: TRBJ2-2
cdr3_aa: CASSAFGPGAGELFF

v_call: TRBV28
clone_size: -
d_call: TRBD1
j_call: TRBJ1-2
cdr3_aa: CASRASGTGYGYTF

v_call: TRBV6-5
clone_size: -
d_call: -
j_call: TRBJ1-1
cdr3_aa: CASSRGEYTEAFF

v_call: TRBV6-5
clone_size: -
d_call: TRBD1
j_call: TRBJ2-7
cdr3_aa: CASSYAGGASEQYF

v_call: TRBV5-4
clone_size: -
d_call: TRBD1
j_call: TRBJ1-1
cdr3_aa: CASSLGGQGDTEAFF

v_call: TRBV12-3/TRBV12-4
clone_size: -
d_call: -
j_call: TRBJ2-5
cdr3_aa: CASRTLGQETQYF

v_call: TRBV19
clone_size: once
d_call: TRBD1
j_call: TRBJ1-3
cdr3_aa: CASSAETGGPRSSGNTIYF

v_call: TRBV5-5
clone_size: once
d_call: -
j_call: TRBJ1-5
cdr3_aa: CASSFLVSNQPQHF

v_call: TRBV4-2
clone_size: -
d_call: TRBD2
j_call: TRBJ2-5
cdr3_aa: CASSLTSAQETQYF

v_call: TRBV5-1
clone_size: -
d_call: -
j_call: TRBJ1-2
cdr3_aa: CASSLADYGYTF

v_call: TRBV19
clone_size: -
d_call: -
j_call: TRBJ1-1
cdr3_aa: CASSIKPNTEAFF

v_call: TRBV27
clone_size: -
d_call: -
j_call: TRBJ1-2
cdr3_aa: CATRAPVANYGYTF

v_call: TRBV5-1
clone_size: -
d_call: TRBD1
j_call: TRBJ2-7
cdr3_aa: CASSSPGQGISYEQYF

v_call: TRBV5-4
clone_size: -
d_call: -
j_call: TRBJ2-3
cdr3_aa: CASSLVGVGTDTQYF

v_call: TRBV2
clone_size: -
d_call: -
j_call: TRBJ2-1
cdr3_aa: CASSGRPYNEQFF

v_call: TRBV7-2
clone_size: -
d_call: -
j_call: TRBJ1-5
cdr3_aa: CASSLVRDRAGNQPQHF

v_call: TRBV18
clone_size: -
d_call: -
j_call: TRBJ2-4
cdr3_aa: CASSTRQDVSKNIQYF

v_call: TRBV28
clone_size: -
d_call: -
j_call: TRBJ1-1
cdr3_aa: CASSFGALNTEAFF

v_call: TRBV3-1/TRBV3-2
clone_size: -
d_call: -
j_call: TRBJ1-1
cdr3_aa: CASSPPGITEAFF

v_call: TRBV19
clone_size: -
d_call: TRBD1
j_call: TRBJ1-2
cdr3_aa: CASSIAPGGRGYTF

v_call: TRBV23-1
clone_size: -
d_call: -
j_call: TRBJ1-2
cdr3_aa: CATPKTGSHYGYTF

v_call: TRBV7-9
clone_size: -
d_call: -
j_call: TRBJ1-6
cdr3_aa: CASSNTGSYSPLHF

v_call: TRBV3-1/TRBV3-2
clone_size: -
d_call: TRBD2
j_call: TRBJ2-3
cdr3_aa: CASGIAGGWSTDTQYF

v_call: TRBV29-1
clone_size: -
d_call: -
j_call: TRBJ1-1
cdr3_aa: CSVEGRAHPEAFF

v_call: TRBV6-5
clone_size: -
d_call: -
j_call: TRBJ1-2
cdr3_aa: CASSIGTSNYGYTF

v_call: TRBV5-6
clone_size: -
d_call: TRBD1
j_call: TRBJ2-7
cdr3_aa: CASTLTGYHEQYF

v_call: TRBV6-1
clone_size: -
d_call: -
j_call: TRBJ2-7
cdr3_aa: CASSERAERYF

v_call: TRBV5-1
clone_size: -
d_call: -
j_call: TRBJ1-1
cdr3_aa: CASSFGPLNTEAFF

v_call: TRBV19
clone_size: -
d_call: TRBD2
j_call: TRBJ2-5
cdr3_aa: CASSHRPQTSGGEETQYF

v_call: TRBV19
clone_size: -
d_call: -
j_call: TRBJ1-6
cdr3_aa: CASRGRQENSPLHF

v_call: TRBV3-1/TRBV3-2
clone_size: few
d_call: -
j_call: TRBJ2-5
cdr3_aa: CASSQPIPEGGTQYF

v_call: TRBV6-2/TRBV6-3
clone_size: -
d_call: -
j_call: TRBJ2-7
cdr3_aa: CASSLAGYEQYF

v_call: TRBV27
clone_size: -
d_call: -
j_call: TRBJ2-1
cdr3_aa: CASSRRNEQFF